This T cell receptor beta chain was obtained from a study of CD8 T cells in Susac syndrome. V was clipped by 2 bases and J by 3 bases, with 2 bases between them. Germline V gives CDR1 LGHNT, CDR2 FRNRAP. The CDR3 loop spans 12 amino acids. RNA totalling about 0.5 to 1 ug underwent reverse transcription with random hexamers. It was immunoSEQ multiplex PCR that amplified TCR beta CDR3 across 54 Vbeta and 13 Jbeta. Using its own MiXCR run on the immunoSEQ multiplex PCR reads, TCRdb lists one record per CDR3 protein. This sample yields around 270,000 distinct CDR3 sequences, of which 75% to 85% are seen a single time; around 0.22% belongs to the top ten.

This clonotype was sampled from a human donor with multiple sclerosis. The rearrangement links TRBV12-5 to TRBJ1-5; D uncertain. The source material was CD8+ T cells from PBMCs. The CDR3 nucleotides are TGTGCTAGTGGTTTGTCCAATCAGCCCCAGCATTTT. Protein product: CASGLSNQPQHF. Full variable domain (missing parts from reference TRBV12-5 and TRBJ1-5): DARVTQTPRHKVTEMGQEVTMRCQPILGHNTVFWYRQTMMQGLELLAYFRNRAPLDDSGMPKDRFSAEMPDATLATLKIQPSEPRDSAVYFCASGLSNQPQHFGDGTRLSIL.